The TCR beta chain described here comes from a study of blood T cell repertoires in COVID-19. Study in general: From T cells, B-cell-depleted T cells, or PBMCs came the material, which was cDNA or gDNA.

The CDR3 is 15 amino acids. Unmatched junction bases numbered 7, after V lost 4 bases and J lost 6 bases. The germline CDR1 and CDR2 sequences are MGHRA and YSYEKL. TCRdb keeps only in-frame clones here, not all; method: immunoSEQ multiplex PCR. Altogether about 57,000 clones are present, around three quarters being singletons, with the ten largest covering around 3.2%. The sample consisted of peripheral blood. The receptor's source is a man aged 60-69 years with acute or convalescent COVID-19. The V gene is TRBV4-1, the J gene TRBJ2-2; 8 bases map to TRBD1. CDR3 coding DNA: TGCGCCAGCAGCCCATCCAGGGGGCGCCCCGGGGAGCTGTTTTTT. It translates to CASSPSRGRPGELFF.